This TCR beta chain was obtained from a study of blood T cell repertoires in COVID-19. Libraries were prepared by immunoSEQ multiplex PCR; TCRdb keeps only in-frame clonotypes and omits some of them. The sample includes some 180,000 clones, more than 70% seen only once; the top ten take about 6.3%. This clone appeared a single time. V dropped 4 bases and J dropped 9; count of bases not matched to a gene: 10. From germline, CDR1 is SGHDT and CDR2 YYEEEE. This CDR3 is 14 amino acids long. The chain has TRBV5-6 and TRBJ1-5, with 7 positions matching TRBD1. This sequence was found in a man aged 35 to 55 who had recovered from COVID-19. The sequencing sample was made of PBMCs or T cells enriched from blood (not recorded which). Written as DNA, the CDR3 is TGTGCCAGCAGCAACCGGGACAGCGGAGGGCCCCAGCATTTT. This codes for CASSNRDSGGPQHF.